This T cell receptor beta chain derives from a study of graft-versus-host responses after intestinal transplantation. The germline gives CDR1 ENHRY, CDR2 SYGVKD. The CDR3 consists of 15 residues. With V trimmed by 4 bases and J by 2 bases, 3 bases remained unmatched. A single count supports this clone. Its antigen is still unknown. Profiled with immunoSEQ multiplex PCR; TCRdb holds only in-frame clones, not every one. The table includes over 100,000 clones, approximately 90% detected once. This TCR came from a human donor who was the organ donor for an intestinal transplant. The material sequenced was unstimulated CD4+ T cells sorted from spleen or lymph node cells, taken before transplant. The V and J genes are TRBV10-3 and TRBJ2-5; 11 positions agree with TRBD2. The CDR3 protein is CAISGTSGPQETQYF. CDR3 DNA sequence: TGTGCCATCAGTGGGACTAGCGGGCCACAAGAGACCCAGTACTTC.